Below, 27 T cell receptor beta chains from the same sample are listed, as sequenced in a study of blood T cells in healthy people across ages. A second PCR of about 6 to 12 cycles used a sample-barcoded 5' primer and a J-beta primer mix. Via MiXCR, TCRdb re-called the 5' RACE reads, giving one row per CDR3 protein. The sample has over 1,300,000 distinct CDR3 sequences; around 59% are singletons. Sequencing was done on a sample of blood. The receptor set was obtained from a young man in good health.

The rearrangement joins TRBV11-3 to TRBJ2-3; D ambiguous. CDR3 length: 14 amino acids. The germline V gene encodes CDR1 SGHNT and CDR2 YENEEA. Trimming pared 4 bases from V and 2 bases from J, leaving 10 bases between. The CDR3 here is CASSSGSLTDTQYF. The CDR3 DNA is TGTGCCAGCAGCTCCGGGTCTCTCACAGATACGCAGTATTTT. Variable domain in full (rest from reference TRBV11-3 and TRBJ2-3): EAGVVQSPRYKIIEKKQPVAFWCNPISGHNTLYWYLQNLGQGPELLIRYENEEAVDDSQLPKDRFSAERLKGVDSTLKIQPAELGDSAVYLCASSSGSLTDTQYFGPGTRLTVL.

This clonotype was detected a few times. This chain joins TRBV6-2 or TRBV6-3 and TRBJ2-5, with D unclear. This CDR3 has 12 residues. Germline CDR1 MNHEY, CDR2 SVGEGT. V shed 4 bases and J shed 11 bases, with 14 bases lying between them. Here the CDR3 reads CASSSPRYEQYF. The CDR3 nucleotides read TGTGCCAGCAGTTCCCCGAGGTATGAGCAGTACTTC.

CDR3 sequence reads: CASSQGGGSNYGYTF. Written as DNA, the CDR3 is TGCGCCAGCAGCCAAGGGGGCGGGTCTAACTATGGCTACACCTTC. This chain links TRBV4-3 with TRBJ1-2; D might be TRBD1 (5 bases). Trimming cost V 1 base and J 0 bases, with 9 bases left between them. This CDR3 contains 15 residues. CDR1 and CDR2 (germline): LGHNA, YSLEER.

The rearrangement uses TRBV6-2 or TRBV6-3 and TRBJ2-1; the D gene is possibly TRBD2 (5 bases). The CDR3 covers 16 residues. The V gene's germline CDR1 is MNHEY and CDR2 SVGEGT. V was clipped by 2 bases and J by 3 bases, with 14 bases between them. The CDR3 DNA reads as TGTGCCAGCAGTTACCTCGCGGGTCCCCGCTACAATGAGCAGTTCTTC. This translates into CASSYLAGPRYNEQFF.

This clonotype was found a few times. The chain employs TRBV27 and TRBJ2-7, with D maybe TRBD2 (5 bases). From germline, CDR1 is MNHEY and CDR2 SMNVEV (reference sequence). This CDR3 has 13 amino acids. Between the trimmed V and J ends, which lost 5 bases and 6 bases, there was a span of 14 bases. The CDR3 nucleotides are TGTGCCAGCAGTGAGGGTTCTTGGCGCGAGCAGTACTTC. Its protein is CASSEGSWREQYF.

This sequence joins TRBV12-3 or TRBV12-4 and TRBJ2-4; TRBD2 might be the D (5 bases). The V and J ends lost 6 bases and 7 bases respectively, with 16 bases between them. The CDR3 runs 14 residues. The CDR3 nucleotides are TGTGCCAGCAGCTTTAATCGGGGATCGAACATTCAGTACTTC. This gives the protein CASSFNRGSNIQYF.

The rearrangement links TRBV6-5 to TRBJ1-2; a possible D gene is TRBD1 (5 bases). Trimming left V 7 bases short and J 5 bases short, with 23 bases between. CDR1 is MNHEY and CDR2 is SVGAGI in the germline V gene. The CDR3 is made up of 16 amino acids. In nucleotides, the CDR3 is TGTGCCAGCAACAGGAGAGGGGAGGGATTAACTTATGGCTACACCTTC. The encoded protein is CASNRRGEGLTYGYTF.

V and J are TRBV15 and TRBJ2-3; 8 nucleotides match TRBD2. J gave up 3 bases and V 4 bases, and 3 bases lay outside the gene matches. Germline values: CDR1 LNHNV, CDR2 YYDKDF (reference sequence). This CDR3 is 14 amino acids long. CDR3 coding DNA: TGTGCCACCAGCAACCAGCGGGGGACAGATACGCAGTATTTT. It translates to CATSNQRGTDTQYF.

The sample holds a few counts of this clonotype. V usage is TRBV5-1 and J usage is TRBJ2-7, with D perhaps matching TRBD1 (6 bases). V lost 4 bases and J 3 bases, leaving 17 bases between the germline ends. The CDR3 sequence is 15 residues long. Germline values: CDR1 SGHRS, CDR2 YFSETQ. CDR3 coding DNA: TGCGCCAGCAGCCCCGAGGGGCAGGGGATCTACGAGCAGTACTTC. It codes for CASSPEGQGIYEQYF.

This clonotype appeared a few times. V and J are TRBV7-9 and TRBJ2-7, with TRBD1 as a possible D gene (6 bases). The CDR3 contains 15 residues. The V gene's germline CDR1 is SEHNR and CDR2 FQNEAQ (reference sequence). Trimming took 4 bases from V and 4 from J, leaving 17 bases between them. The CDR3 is CASSSLGHRDYEQYF. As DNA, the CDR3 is TGTGCCAGCAGCTCCCTGGGGCACAGGGATTACGAGCAGTACTTC.

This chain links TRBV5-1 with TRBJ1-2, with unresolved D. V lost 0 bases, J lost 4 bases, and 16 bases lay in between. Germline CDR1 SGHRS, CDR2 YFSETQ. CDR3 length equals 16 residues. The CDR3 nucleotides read TGCGCCAGCAGCTTGGGTGGTGGCCGGGGAACCTATGGCTACACCTTC. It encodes CASSLGGGRGTYGYTF.

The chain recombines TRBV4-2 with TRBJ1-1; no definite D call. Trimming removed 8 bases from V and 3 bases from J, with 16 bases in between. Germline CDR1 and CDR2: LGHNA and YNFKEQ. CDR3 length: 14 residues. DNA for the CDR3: TGTGCCAGCCAGCTTAGAATAGTTGACACTGAAGCTTTCTTT. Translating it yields CASQLRIVDTEAFF.

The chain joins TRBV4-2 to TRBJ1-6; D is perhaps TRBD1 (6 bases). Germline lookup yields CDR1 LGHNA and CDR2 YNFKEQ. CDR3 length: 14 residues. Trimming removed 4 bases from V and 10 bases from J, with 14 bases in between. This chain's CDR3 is CASSPTGRGSPLHF. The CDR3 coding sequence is TGTGCCAGCAGCCCTACAGGGCGTGGGTCACCCCTCCACTTT.

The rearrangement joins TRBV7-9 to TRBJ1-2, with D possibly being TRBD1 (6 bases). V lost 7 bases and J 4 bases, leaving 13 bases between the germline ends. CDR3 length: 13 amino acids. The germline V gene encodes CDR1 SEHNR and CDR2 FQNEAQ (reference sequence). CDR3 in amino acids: CASKPGVGYGYTF. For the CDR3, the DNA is TGTGCCAGCAAACCAGGGGTTGGCTATGGCTACACCTTC.

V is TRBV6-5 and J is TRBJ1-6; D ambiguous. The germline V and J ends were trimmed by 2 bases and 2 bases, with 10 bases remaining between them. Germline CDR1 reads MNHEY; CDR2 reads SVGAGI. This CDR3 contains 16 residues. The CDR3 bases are TGTGCCAGCAGTTACGGGGTAATCACCTATAATTCACCCCTCCACTTT. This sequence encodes CASSYGVITYNSPLHF.

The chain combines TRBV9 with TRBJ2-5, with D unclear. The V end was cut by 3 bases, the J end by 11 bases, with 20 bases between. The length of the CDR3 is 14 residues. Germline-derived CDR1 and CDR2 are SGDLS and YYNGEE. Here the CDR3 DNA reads TGTGCCAGCAGCGGCCGGACCTCTAACGAGGAGCAGTACTTC. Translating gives CASSGRTSNEEQYF.

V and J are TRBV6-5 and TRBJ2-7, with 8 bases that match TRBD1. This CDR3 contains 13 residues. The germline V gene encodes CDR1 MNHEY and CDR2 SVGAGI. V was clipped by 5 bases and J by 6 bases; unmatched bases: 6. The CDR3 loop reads CASSDQGAGEQYF. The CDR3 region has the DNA TGTGCCAGCAGTGATCAGGGGGCGGGCGAGCAGTACTTC.

This CDR3 is CSVRHTEAFF. CDR3 in DNA: TGCAGCGTGAGACACACTGAAGCTTTCTTT. V and J are TRBV29-1 and TRBJ1-1; D is ambiguous. The CDR3 totals 10 residues. Germline CDR1 is SQVTM and CDR2 is ANQGSEA. V shed 6 bases and J shed 3 bases, with 5 bases lying between them.

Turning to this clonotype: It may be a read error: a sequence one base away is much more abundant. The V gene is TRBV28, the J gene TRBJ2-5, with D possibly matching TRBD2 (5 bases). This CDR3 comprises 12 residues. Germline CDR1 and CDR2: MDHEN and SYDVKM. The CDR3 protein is CANSPQAWEQYF. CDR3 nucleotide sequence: TGTGCCAACAGTCCACAAGCATGGGAGCAGTACTTC.

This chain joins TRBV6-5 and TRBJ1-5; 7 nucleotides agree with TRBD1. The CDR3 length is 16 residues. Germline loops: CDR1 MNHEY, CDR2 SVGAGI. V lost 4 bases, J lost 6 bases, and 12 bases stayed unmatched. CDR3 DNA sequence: TGTGCCAGCAGTTCCGACCAGACAGGGCTTCGTCAGCCCCAGCATTTT. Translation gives CASSSDQTGLRQPQHF.

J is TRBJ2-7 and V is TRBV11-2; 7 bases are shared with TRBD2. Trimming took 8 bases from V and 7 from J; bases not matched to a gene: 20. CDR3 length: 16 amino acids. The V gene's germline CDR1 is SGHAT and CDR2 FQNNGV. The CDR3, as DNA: TGTGCCAGCGGGGGTAGGTCTAGCGGCTCCTACAATGAGCAGTACTTC. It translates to CASGGRSSGSYNEQYF.

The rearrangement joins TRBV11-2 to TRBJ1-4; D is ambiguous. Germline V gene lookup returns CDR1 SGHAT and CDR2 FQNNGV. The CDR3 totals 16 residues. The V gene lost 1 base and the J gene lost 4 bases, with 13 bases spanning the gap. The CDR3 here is CASSLAPGRINEKLFF. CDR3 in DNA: TGTGCCAGCAGCTTAGCGCCCGGACGGATTAATGAAAAACTGTTTTTT.

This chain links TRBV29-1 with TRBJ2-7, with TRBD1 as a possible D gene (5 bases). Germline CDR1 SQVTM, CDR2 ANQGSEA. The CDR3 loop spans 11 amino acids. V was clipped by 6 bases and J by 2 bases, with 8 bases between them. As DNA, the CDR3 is TGCAGCGTGCTACAGGCCTACGAGCAGTACTTC. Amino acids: CSVLQAYEQYF.

The CDR3 reads CSSLRQSSSPSSYNEQFF. The CDR3 DNA sequence: TGCAGTTCCTTGAGACAGTCTAGCTCACCCAGCTCCTACAATGAGCAGTTCTTC. The rearrangement links TRBV20-1 to TRBJ2-1; D assignment may be TRBD1 or TRBD2 (5 bases each). Trimming cost V 8 bases and J 0 bases, with 26 bases left between them. Looked up from germline, CDR1 is DFQATT and CDR2 is SNEGSKA (reference sequence). This CDR3 region has 18 residues.

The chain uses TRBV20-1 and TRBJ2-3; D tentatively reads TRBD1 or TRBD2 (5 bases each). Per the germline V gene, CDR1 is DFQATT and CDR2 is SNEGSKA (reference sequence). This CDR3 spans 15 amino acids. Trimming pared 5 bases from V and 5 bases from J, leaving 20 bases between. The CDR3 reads CSAPTGPRGIDTQYF. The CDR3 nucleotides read TGCAGTGCTCCTACGGGACCCCGAGGCATAGATACGCAGTATTTT.

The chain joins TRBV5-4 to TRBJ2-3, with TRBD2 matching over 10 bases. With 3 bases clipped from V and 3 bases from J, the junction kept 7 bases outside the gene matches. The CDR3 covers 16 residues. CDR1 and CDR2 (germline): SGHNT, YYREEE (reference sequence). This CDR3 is CASSSYSGGLTDTQYF. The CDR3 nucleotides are TGTGCCAGCAGCTCGTATAGCGGGGGGCTTACAGATACGCAGTATTTT.

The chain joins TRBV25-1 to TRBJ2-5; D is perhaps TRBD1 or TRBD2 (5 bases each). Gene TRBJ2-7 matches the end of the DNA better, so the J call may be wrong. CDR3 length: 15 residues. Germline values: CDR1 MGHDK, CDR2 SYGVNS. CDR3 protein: CASGPVRDGAHEQYF. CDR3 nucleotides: TGTGCCAGCGGCCCCGTAAGGGACGGCGCCCACGAGCAGTACTTC.